This T cell receptor (beta chain) appears in the sequencing data of a study of cytomegalovirus exposure and HLA in healthy donors. Remarks on this clone: As yet, its antigen is unknown.

General observations from the study: 150 or so TCR beta chains were listed as cytomegalovirus-associated.

Trimming cost V 2 bases and J 4 bases; bases outside gene matches: 6. This CDR3 region has 15 residues. From germline, CDR1 is SGHRS and CDR2 YFSETQ. PCR employed 60 Vbeta and 13 Jbeta primers. Profiled with immunoSEQ multiplex PCR; TCRdb holds only in-frame clones, not every one. The sample lists over 120,000 clones, roughly 80% occurring once. This receptor was obtained from a woman in her twenties or thirties in good health and CMV-seronegative. The chain joins TRBV5-1 to TRBJ2-3; 8 nucleotides agree with TRBD2. Sample: PBMCs. The CDR3 sequence is CASSLRLAQADTQYF. The CDR3 DNA sequence: TGCGCCAGCAGCTTAAGACTAGCGCAAGCAGATACGCAGTATTTT. Variable domain in full (rest from reference TRBV5-1 and TRBJ2-3): KAGVTQTPRYLIKTRGQQVTLSCSPISGHRSVSWYQQTPGQGLQFLFEYFSETQRNKGNFPGRFSGRQFSNSRSEMNVSTLELGDSALYLCASSLRLAQADTQYFGPGTRLTVL.